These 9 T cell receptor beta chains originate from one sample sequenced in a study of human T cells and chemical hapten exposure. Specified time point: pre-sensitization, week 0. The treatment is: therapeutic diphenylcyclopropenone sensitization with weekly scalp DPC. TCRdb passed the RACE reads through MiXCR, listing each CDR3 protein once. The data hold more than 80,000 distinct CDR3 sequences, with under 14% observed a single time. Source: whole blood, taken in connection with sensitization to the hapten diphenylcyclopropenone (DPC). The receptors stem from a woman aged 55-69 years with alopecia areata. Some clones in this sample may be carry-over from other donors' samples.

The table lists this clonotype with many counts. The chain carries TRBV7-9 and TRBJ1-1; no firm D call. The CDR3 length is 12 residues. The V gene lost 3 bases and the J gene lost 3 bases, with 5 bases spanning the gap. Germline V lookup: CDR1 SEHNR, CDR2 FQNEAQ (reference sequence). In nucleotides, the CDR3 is TGTGCCAGCAGCTTCGCAGACACTGAAGCTTTCTTT. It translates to CASSFADTEAFF.

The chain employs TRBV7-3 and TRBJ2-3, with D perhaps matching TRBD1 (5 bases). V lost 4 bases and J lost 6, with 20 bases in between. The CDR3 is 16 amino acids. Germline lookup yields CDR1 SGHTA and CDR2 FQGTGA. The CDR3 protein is CASSSSPGSPGDTQYF. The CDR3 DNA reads TGTGCCAGCAGCTCCTCCCCAGGGTCGCCCGGGGATACGCAGTATTTT.

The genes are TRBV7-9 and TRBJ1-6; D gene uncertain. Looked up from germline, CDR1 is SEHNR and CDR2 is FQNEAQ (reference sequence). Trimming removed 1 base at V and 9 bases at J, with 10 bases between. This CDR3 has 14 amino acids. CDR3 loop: CASSLDRWASPLHF. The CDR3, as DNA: TGTGCCAGCAGCTTAGACCGGTGGGCTTCACCCCTCCACTTT.

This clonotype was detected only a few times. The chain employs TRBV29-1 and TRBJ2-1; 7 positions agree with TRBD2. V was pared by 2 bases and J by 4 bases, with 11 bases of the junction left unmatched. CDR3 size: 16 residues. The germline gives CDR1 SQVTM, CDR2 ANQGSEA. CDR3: CSVEKLRLAAYNEQFF. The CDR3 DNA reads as TGCAGCGTTGAAAAGCTTCGGCTAGCGGCGTACAATGAGCAGTTCTTC.

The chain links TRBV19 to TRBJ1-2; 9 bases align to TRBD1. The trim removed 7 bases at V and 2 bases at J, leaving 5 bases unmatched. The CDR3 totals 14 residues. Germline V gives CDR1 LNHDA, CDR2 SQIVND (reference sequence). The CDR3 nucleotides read TGTGCCAGTACTACGGACAGGGGCAACTATGGCTACACCTTC. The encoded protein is CASTTDRGNYGYTF.

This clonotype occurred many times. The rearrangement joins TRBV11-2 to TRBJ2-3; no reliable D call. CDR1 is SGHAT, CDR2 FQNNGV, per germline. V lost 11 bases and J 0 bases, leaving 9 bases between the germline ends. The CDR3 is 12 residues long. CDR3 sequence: CASKASTDTQYF. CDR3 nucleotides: TGTGCCTCCAAGGCTAGCACAGATACGCAGTATTTT.

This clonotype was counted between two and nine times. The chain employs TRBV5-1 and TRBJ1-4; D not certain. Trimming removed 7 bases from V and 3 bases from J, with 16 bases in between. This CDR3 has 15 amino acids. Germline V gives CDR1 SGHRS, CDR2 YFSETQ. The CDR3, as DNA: TGCGCCAGCTCGGATCCCCGGACCTCTAATGAAAAACTGTTTTTT. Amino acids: CASSDPRTSNEKLFF. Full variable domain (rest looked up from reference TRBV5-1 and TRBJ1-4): KAGVTQTPRYLIKTRGQQVTLSCSPISGHRSVSWYQQTPGQGLQFLFEYFSETQRNKGNFPGRFSGRQFSNSRSEMNVSTLELGDSALYLCASSDPRTSNEKLFFGSGTQLSVL.

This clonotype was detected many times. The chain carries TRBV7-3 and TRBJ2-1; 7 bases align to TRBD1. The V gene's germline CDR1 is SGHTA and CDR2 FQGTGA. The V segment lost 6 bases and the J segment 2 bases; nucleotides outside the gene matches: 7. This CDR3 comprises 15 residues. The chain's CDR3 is CASRVTGAAYNEQFF. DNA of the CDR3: TGTGCCAGCAGAGTCACAGGGGCGGCCTACAATGAGCAGTTCTTC.

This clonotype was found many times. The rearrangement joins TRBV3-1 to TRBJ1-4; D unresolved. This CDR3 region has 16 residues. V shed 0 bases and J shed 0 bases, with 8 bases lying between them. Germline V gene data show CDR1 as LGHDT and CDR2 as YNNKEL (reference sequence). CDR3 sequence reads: CASSQDRAATNEKLFF. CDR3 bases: TGTGCCAGCAGCCAAGATCGGGCCGCAACTAATGAAAAACTGTTTTTT.